What follows is one T cell receptor beta chain and its context. Its antigen remains unidentified. This sample is drawn from a study of cytomegalovirus exposure and HLA in healthy donors. Study observations and caveats: Most likely, a cluster of highly shared sequence variants arose as a sequencing artifact. Per published reports, the classifier diagnosed cytomegalovirus status with high specificity and sensitivity.

The PCR contained 60 Vbeta and 13 Jbeta primers. The method was immunoSEQ multiplex PCR; TCRdb's version includes in-frame clones alone and lacks a portion of them. Here the sample spans about 260,000 clones, around 65% being singletons. The sequence came from a female donor in good health and CMV-seronegative. Sequenced input: PBMCs.

The CDR3 spells CASSATVSTSGDYNEQFF. The CDR3 DNA follows: TGTGCCAGCAGCGCAACTGTCTCTACTAGCGGGGATTACAATGAGCAGTTCTTC. V usage is TRBV7-9 and J usage is TRBJ2-1, with TRBD2 matching over 10 bases. Looked up from germline, CDR1 is SEHNR and CDR2 is FQNEAQ (reference sequence). The ends lost 5 bases at V and 4 bases at J; junction bases unmatched: 14. The CDR3 is 18 amino acids.